The present entry profiles one T cell receptor beta chain with its context. This sample was taken from a study of blood T cell repertoires in COVID-19. Study in general: The origin of the acute and convalescent COVID-19 samples was the United States, Italy and Spain. T cells, B-cell-depleted T cells, or PBMCs provided the cDNA or gDNA that served as material.

In the original processing: The authors estimated nucleated cell counts from reference gene primer amplification. The assay was immunoSEQ multiplex PCR, and TCRdb's table has in-frame clones only and misses some. V and J calls plus clone size are reproduced from that table; the DNA served to infer D and trimming. The sample contains roughly 74,000 clones, around nine tenths of which appear only once. The length of the CDR3 is 15 residues. V lost 3 bases and J lost 10; bases outside the gene matches: 11. Germline-derived CDR1 and CDR2 are MDHEN and SYDVKM. What was sequenced was peripheral blood. This rearrangement joins TRBV28 to TRBJ2-1; 8 bases line up with TRBD2. The receptor's source is a man between 65 and 85 years old with active or convalescent COVID-19. The CDR3: CASSFPGAGAHEQFF. Written as DNA, the CDR3 is TGTGCCAGCAGTTTCCCCGGAGCGGGAGCTCACGAGCAGTTCTTC.